This TCR beta chain was obtained from a study of blood T cells in healthy people across ages. General study findings and limits: TCR beta diversity, measured per million T cells, fell in a roughly linear way with age.

With 2 bases removed from V and 0 bases from J, the gap between germline ends came to 10 bases. This CDR3 comprises 16 residues. Looked up from germline, CDR1 is SEHNR and CDR2 is FQNEAQ (reference sequence). Alongside a J-beta primer mix, a sample-barcoded 5' primer served in a second PCR lasting about 7 to 11 cycles. TCRdb fed the 5' RACE reads into MiXCR, producing one record per CDR3 protein. The sample holds hundreds of thousands of distinct CDR3 sequences, 35% to 40% seen once. Notes on this clonotype: The antigen remains undetermined.

The rearrangement uses TRBV7-9 and TRBJ2-2; D gene unclear. This receptor was identified in a man between 18 and 35 years old in good health. Sequencing was carried out using blood. The CDR3 is CASSLLGQSNTGELFF. The CDR3, as DNA: TGTGCCAGCAGCTTATTAGGCCAGTCGAACACCGGGGAGCTGTTTTTT.